One T cell receptor (beta chain) is described in this entry. This specimen comes from a study of blood T cell repertoires in COVID-19. Whole-study context: T cells, B-cell-depleted T cells, or PBMCs provided the cDNA or gDNA that served as material.

In the original workflow: Reference gene primer amplification in the assay estimated nucleated cell counts. Sequenced by immunoSEQ multiplex PCR; TCRdb stores in-frame clones only, minus some. V and J calls and clone size follow that table, whereas D and trimming were derived from the DNA. The sample records tens of thousands of clones, approximately 89% being singletons. Germline CDR1 is SGHDT and CDR2 is YYEEEE. The CDR3 runs 12 residues. The V gene end was trimmed by 7 bases and the J gene end by 4 bases; junction bases not matched to a gene: 0. The chain joins TRBV5-6 to TRBJ1-2; TRBD1 agrees at 11 bases. The sequence derives from a woman of 80 years or more with acute or convalescent COVID-19. Sequencing was carried out using peripheral blood. The CDR3 coding sequence is TGTGCCAGCGGGACAGGGGGCTATGGCTACACCTTC. It yields the protein CASGTGGYGYTF.